The 10 T cell receptor beta chains given below trace back to one sample, sequenced in a study of prognosis after radiotherapy for stage I lung cancer. Starting from genomic DNA, TCR beta CDR3 was amplified through two-round multiplex PCR. Individual primers that were specific to each TRBV and TRBJ gene served in first-round PCR. TCRdb itself ran the multiplex PCR reads through MiXCR, one entry per CDR3 protein. The data hold fewer than 40,000 distinct CDR3 sequences, with about 33% observed a single time. The sample in question was PBMCs, obtained before or after stereotactic body radiation therapy (not recorded which). All receptors come from a donor over 45 with non-small cell lung cancer.

The chain combines TRBV19 with TRBJ1-2; 9 bases align to TRBD1. Losses at the gene ends were 8 bases for V and 7 bases for J; bases not matched to a gene: 14. Germline V gives CDR1 LNHDA, CDR2 SQIVND (reference sequence). The CDR3 has 15 amino acids. This chain's CDR3 is CASQGQGETYGGYTF. CDR3 DNA sequence: TGTGCCAGTCAGGGACAGGGCGAGACGTATGGTGGCTACACCTTC.

A note on this clonotype: A much more abundant neighbour one base away suggests this may be a read error. This chain uses TRBV20-1 with TRBJ2-5; TRBD1 is a possible D gene (5 bases). Trimming pared 0 bases from V and 4 bases from J, leaving 15 bases between. The CDR3 contains 15 residues. CDR1 is DFQATT and CDR2 is SNEGSKA in the germline V gene (reference sequence). In DNA form, the CDR3 reads TGCAGTGCTAGAGATATCGCGTCAGGGCTAGAGACCCAGTACTTC. This encodes CSARDIASGLETQYF.

V is TRBV6-2 or TRBV6-3 and J is TRBJ2-2, with D uncertain. CDR1 is MNHEY, CDR2 SVGEGT, per germline. V gave up 0 bases and J gave up 1 base, with 9 bases separating them. The CDR3 is 16 residues long. The CDR3 DNA sequence: TGTGCCAGCAGTTACTCCGGTCTTATGAACACCGGGGAGCTGTTTTTT. It translates to CASSYSGLMNTGELFF.

This clonotype has at least ten counts. The chain combines TRBV7-2 with TRBJ2-7, with 8 bases matching TRBD1. This CDR3 region has 15 residues. CDR1 is SGHTA and CDR2 is FQGNSA in the germline V gene. The V segment lost 5 bases and the J segment 5 bases; nucleotides outside the gene matches: 11. This chain's CDR3 is CASSTGSTGAHEQYF. The CDR3 region has the DNA TGTGCCAGCAGCACCGGGTCGACAGGGGCTCACGAGCAGTACTTC.

This clonotype occurred a few times. This may come from a read error, since a much larger clone is one base off. The chain carries TRBV9 and TRBJ2-7; D is possibly TRBD1 (5 bases). This CDR3 region has 16 residues. Per germline, CDR1 SGDLS and CDR2 YYNGEE. V was pared by 0 bases and J by 6 bases, with 19 bases between. Here the CDR3 DNA reads TGTGCCAGCAGCGTAGAAGGGGTAGATCCCCTCTGCGAGCAGTACTTC. It yields the protein CASSVEGVDPLCEQYF.

This clonotype was detected a few times. The chain employs TRBV5-4 and TRBJ2-3, with TRBD1 identical over 7 bases. V shed 3 bases and J 2 bases; nucleotides not matched to a gene: 6. The CDR3 runs 15 residues. The germline V gene has CDR1 SGHNT and CDR2 YYREEE (reference sequence). CDR3 loop: CASSSQGTLTDTQYF. CDR3 DNA sequence: TGTGCCAGCAGCTCACAGGGGACGCTCACAGATACGCAGTATTTT.

The J gene is TRBJ1-5, the V gene TRBV24-1, with D uncertain. Trimming left V 5 bases short and J 4 bases short, with 14 bases between. Germline CDR1 and CDR2: KGHDR and SFDVKD. The CDR3 runs to 15 residues. DNA of the CDR3: TGTGCCACCAGTGCACGGGGAGGGTCTAATCAGCCCCAGCATTTT. It translates to CATSARGGSNQPQHF.

This clonotype has a count of ten or more. Germline and junction disagree at one end, which may indicate a read error. The rearrangement links TRBV27 to TRBJ2-4; 10 positions agree with TRBD2. The germline gives CDR1 MNHEY, CDR2 SMNVEV (reference sequence). The CDR3 length is 12 residues. CDR3 sequence reads: CASLSSGSATVF. The DNA of the CDR3 is TGTGCCAGCCTCTCTAGCGGGAGCGCCACAGTCTTC.

This clonotype has ten or more counts. The chain recombines TRBV9 with TRBJ1-5; D unclear. V was shortened by 1 base and J by 2 bases, with 7 bases between the two germline ends. The CDR3 loop spans 14 amino acids. CDR1 is SGDLS, CDR2 YYNGEE, per germline. CDR3 in amino acids: CASSVSTGNQPQHF. The CDR3 region has the DNA TGTGCCAGCAGCGTAAGTACGGGCAATCAGCCCCAGCATTTT.

This clonotype was recorded at least ten times. The chain links TRBV7-3 to TRBJ2-3; 7 bases align to TRBD1. Trimming took 1 base from V and 1 from J; bases not matched to a gene: 2. Per the germline V gene, CDR1 is SGHTA and CDR2 is FQGTGA. The CDR3 contains 15 residues. In nucleotides, the CDR3 is TGTGCCAGCAGCTTAAATCAGGGGGGCACAGATACGCAGTATTTT. Translation gives CASSLNQGGTDTQYF.